This T cell receptor (beta chain) was recovered during a study of blood T cell repertoires in COVID-19. Study details: The study drew acute and convalescent COVID-19 samples from the United States, Italy and Spain.

Per the original methods: Counts of nucleated cells, estimated from reference gene primer amplification, were obtained. This table comes from immunoSEQ multiplex PCR, and its TCRdb copy is limited to in-frame clones, with some not included. That table supplies the V and J calls and clone size; D and trimming were determined from the DNA. The sample lists some 360,000 clones, about 87% occurring once. Enrollment of patients from Seattle took place during active infection, with longitudinal follow-up. The CDR3 extends over 11 amino acids. V shed 5 bases and J 5 bases; nucleotides not matched to a gene: 3. Germline V CDR1 and CDR2: GTSNPN, SVGIG (reference sequence).

The TCR originated in an older woman with COVID-19, enrolled during active disease. The V call is TRBV30, the J call TRBJ2-7; TRBD2 matches 7 bases. Sequencing was done on a sample of peripheral blood. In nucleotides, the CDR3 is TGTGCCTGGTGGGGAGGGAACGAGCAGTACTTC. Protein product: CAWWGGNEQYF.